This T cell receptor beta chain was captured in a study of neurological immune-mediated disorders. This clonotype was picked up many times. Its specificity is not known. Study-wide results and caveats: CDR3 amino acid sequences found in expanded clones were never shared across subjects, suggesting private repertoires in all groups. While HTLV-1-associated myelopathy showed the greatest TCR clonal expansion, multiple sclerosis showed the least, falling below healthy controls.

cDNA was made by 5'RACE with 10-nucleotide random UMIs. One entry per CDR3 protein results from TCRdb running MiXCR on the 5' RACE reads. In the table there are approximately 90,000 distinct CDR3 sequences, around 3.3% of which are singletons. V gave up 3 bases and J gave up 0 bases; unmatched junction bases: 2. Germline assignment: CDR1 SGHRS and CDR2 YFSETQ. CDR3 length: 15 residues. Preparation of the unsorted libraries drew on 2 million PBMCs stored at -80 C. This receptor was taken from a young woman with multiple sclerosis. Sequencing input: PBMCs. The J gene is TRBJ2-2, the V gene TRBV5-1; TRBD2 matches at 7 bases. The CDR3 region is CASSWGTTNTGELFF. DNA of the CDR3: TGCGCCAGCAGCTGGGGGACTACGAACACCGGGGAGCTGTTTTTT. Drawing the rest from reference TRBV5-1 and TRBJ2-2, the complete variable domain is KAGVTQTPRYLIKTRGQQVTLSCSPISGHRSVSWYQQTPGQGLQFLFEYFSETQRNKGNFPGRFSGRQFSNSRSEMNVSTLELGDSALYLCASSWGTTNTGELFFGEGSRLTVL.